The 31 T cell receptor beta chains below come from one sample, sequenced in a study of T cells after yellow fever vaccination. TCRdb redid the calling of the 5' RACE reads with MiXCR, one entry per CDR3 protein. The sample consists of 200,000 to 300,000 distinct CDR3 sequences, less than 8.5% of them appearing once. The material sequenced was CD4+ T cells sorted from PBMCs, taken 15 days after the yellow fever booster vaccination. The receptors stem from a man aged 25 to 40 who received the YFV17D yellow fever vaccine.

There are a few counts of this clonotype. This sequence joins TRBV11-3 and TRBJ2-7, with TRBD2 matching over 8 bases. Germline CDR1 SGHNT, CDR2 YENEEA. CDR3 length equals 16 residues. The ends lost 2 bases at V and 0 bases at J; junction bases unmatched: 6. CDR3 coding DNA: TGTGCCAGCAGCTTACAGGCACTAGCGGTCTCCTACGAGCAGTACTTC. This translates into CASSLQALAVSYEQYF.

This clonotype was counted at least ten times. In nucleotides, the CDR3 is TGTGCCAGCAGCTTAACCCGACAGACAAATGAAAAACTGTTTTTT. It is translated as CASSLTRQTNEKLFF. This chain links TRBV7-6 with TRBJ1-4; tentative D call: TRBD1 (5 bases). The germline CDR1 and CDR2 sequences are SGHVS and FNYEAQ. Trimming pared 2 bases from V and 5 bases from J, leaving 12 bases between. This CDR3 contains 15 residues.

Turning to this clonotype: This sequence may be a read error, since a much larger clone differs from it by one base. The chain links TRBV10-1 to TRBJ2-3; D is ambiguous. The CDR3 runs 17 residues. The V end was cut by 0 bases, the J end by 2 bases, with 15 bases between. CDR1 and CDR2 from the germline V gene are WNHNN and SYGVQD (reference sequence). The CDR3 DNA sequence: TGCGCCAGCAGTGAGTCGAAGGGTATCAGGTTCACAGATACGCAGTATTTT. Translating it yields CASSESKGIRFTDTQYF.

This clonotype appeared a few times. The chain recombines TRBV12-3 or TRBV12-4 with TRBJ2-3; 11 bases line up with TRBD2. J was trimmed by 3 bases and V by 2 bases; bases with no gene match: 13. This CDR3 has 19 residues. The CDR3: CASSLRLAGGTLRTDTQYF. The CDR3 nucleotides are TGTGCCAGCAGTTTACGGCTAGCGGGAGGAACGTTGCGTACAGATACGCAGTATTTT.

This clonotype was seen ten or more times. The chain recombines TRBV12-3 or TRBV12-4 with TRBJ2-2; a weak D match, TRBD1 (6 bases). This CDR3 has 17 amino acids. Trimming removed 6 bases at V and 0 bases at J, with 17 bases between. CDR3 sequence reads: CASRGNWGLTNTGELFF. In DNA, the CDR3 is TGTGCCAGCAGGGGGAATTGGGGGCTTACGAACACCGGGGAGCTGTTTTTT.

The chain carries TRBV13 and TRBJ2-1; maybe TRBD2 (6 bases). The CDR3 has 16 amino acids. Trimming took 3 bases from V and 9 from J, leaving 21 bases between them. Germline V gives CDR1 PRHDT, CDR2 FYEKMQ (reference sequence). CDR3 amino acids: CASSFHSGSIGVEQFF. The CDR3 bases are TGTGCCAGCAGCTTTCATTCCGGGAGTATAGGGGTTGAGCAGTTCTTC. The whole variable domain, filled in from reference TRBV13 and TRBJ2-1, reads AAGVIQSPRHLIKEKRETATLKCYPIPRHDTVYWYQQGPGQDPQFLISFYEKMQSDKGSIPDRFSAQQFSDYHSELNMSSLELGDSALYFCASSFHSGSIGVEQFFGPGTRLTVL.

This clonotype was seen many times. The DNA for the CDR3 is TGTGCCAGCAGCGAGCGGATTAGGGGACTAGCGGGGTCCCTTAGGCTGTTCTTC. It yields the protein CASSERIRGLAGSLRLFF. This chain uses TRBV11-2 with TRBJ2-1, with TRBD2 matching 13 bases. The CDR3 totals 18 residues. The germline CDR1 and CDR2 sequences are SGHAT and FQNNGV. Trimming at V came to 5 bases and at J to 15 bases, leaving 22 bases not matched to a gene. Full variable domain (missing parts from reference TRBV11-2 and TRBJ2-1): EAGVAQSPRYKIIEKRQSVAFWCNPISGHATLYWYQQILGQGPKLLIQFQNNGVVDDSQLPKDRFSAERLKGVDSTLKIQPAKLEDSAVYLCASSERIRGLAGSLRLFFGPGTRLTVL.

This chain uses TRBV18 with TRBJ2-6, with 9 bases that match TRBD1. Germline assignment: CDR1 KGHSH and CDR2 LQKENI. This CDR3 has 18 amino acids. V was pared by 2 bases and J by 4 bases, with 9 bases of the junction left unmatched. The CDR3 DNA sequence: TGTGCCAGCTCACCATTCACAGGGGGCGCAACCGGGGCCAACGTCCTGACTTTC. Protein product: CASSPFTGGATGANVLTF.

This clonotype was recorded a few times. The gene calls are TRBV28 and TRBJ2-5; 7 nucleotides match TRBD2. The CDR3 spans 15 residues. The germline V gene has CDR1 MDHEN and CDR2 SYDVKM. The trim removed 3 bases at V and 5 bases at J, leaving 9 bases unmatched. For the CDR3, the DNA is TGTGCCAGCAGTTTCCTGGGGGAGGGAGAGGAGACCCAGTACTTC. It encodes CASSFLGEGEETQYF.

This clonotype has a count of ten or more. CDR3 coding DNA: TGCAGCGTCGATACCCTAGGACAGGCAGGCACCGGGGAGCTGTTTTTT. It specifies CSVDTLGQAGTGELFF. The V and J genes are TRBV29-1 and TRBJ2-2, with TRBD1 matching 7 bases. Trimming took 6 bases from V and 4 from J; bases not matched to a gene: 14. The CDR3 runs to 16 residues. Germline V CDR1 and CDR2: SQVTM, ANQGSEA.

This clonotype turned up a few times. The chain recombines TRBV6-2 or TRBV6-3 with TRBJ2-7; 9 positions match TRBD2. In germline, CDR1 is MNHEY, CDR2 SVGEGT. The CDR3 has 14 residues. Trimming cost V 8 bases and J 5 bases; bases outside gene matches: 10. CDR3 sequence reads: CASLLSGSNNEQYF. The DNA of the CDR3 is TGTGCCAGCCTACTTAGCGGGAGTAACAACGAGCAGTACTTC.

This sequence joins TRBV20-1 and TRBJ2-3, with D unresolved. V was shortened by 5 bases and J by 4 bases, with 13 bases between the two germline ends. The CDR3 totals 13 residues. The germline V gene has CDR1 DFQATT and CDR2 SNEGSKA (reference sequence). The CDR3 loop is CSARPSGADTQYF. The CDR3 DNA sequence: TGCAGTGCTCGGCCCTCGGGTGCAGATACGCAGTATTTT.

This sequence joins TRBV7-2 and TRBJ2-3; TRBD1 agrees at 8 bases. CDR3 length: 15 amino acids. Germline lookup yields CDR1 SGHTA and CDR2 FQGNSA. V was clipped by 3 bases and J by 2 bases; unmatched bases: 4. The CDR3 DNA follows: TGTGCCAGCAGCTTTCAGGGGGCCAACACAGATACGCAGTATTTT. It is translated as CASSFQGANTDTQYF.

The chain recombines TRBV4-3 with TRBJ2-3; D call uncertain. The ends were cut back, 0 bases at V and 9 bases at J, with 16 bases in the middle. This CDR3 is 15 amino acids long. Germline values: CDR1 LGHNA, CDR2 YSLEER. The CDR3 DNA follows: TGCGCCAGCAGCCAAGAGGCACTAAGGGTCCAGACGCAGTATTTT. Translation gives CASSQEALRVQTQYF.

This rearrangement joins TRBV2 to TRBJ1-2; 7 bases line up with TRBD1. The V and J ends lost 6 bases and 4 bases, in that order; junction bases with no gene match: 8. CDR3 length equals 14 residues. Germline V gene lookup returns CDR1 SNHLY and CDR2 FYNNEI. The chain's CDR3 is CASRRQGLGYGYTF. The DNA of the CDR3 is TGTGCCAGCAGAAGACAGGGACTGGGCTATGGCTACACCTTC.

The chain joins TRBV20-1 to TRBJ2-7, with D perhaps matching TRBD1 or TRBD2 (5 bases each). Trimming shortened V by 3 bases and J by 2 bases, and 14 bases separated the two germline ends. The CDR3 is 14 residues long. From germline, CDR1 is DFQATT and CDR2 SNEGSKA (reference sequence). CDR3 region: CSARGPAPPYEQYF. CDR3 sequence (DNA): TGCAGTGCTAGGGGACCCGCACCCCCCTACGAGCAGTACTTC.

This clonotype was observed many times. In nucleotides, the CDR3 is TGTGCCAGCAGCCAACCCGGGACAGGAGTGAGTACGGGTAAAGAGACCCAGTACTTC. Its translation is CASSQPGTGVSTGKETQYF. This chain joins TRBV4-2 and TRBJ2-5; 8 nucleotides line up with TRBD1. In germline, CDR1 is LGHNA, CDR2 YNFKEQ. Losses at the gene ends were 2 bases for V and 3 bases for J; bases not matched to a gene: 17. This CDR3 comprises 19 residues.

This rearrangement joins TRBV4-2 to TRBJ1-3; D unresolved. CDR1 is LGHNA, CDR2 YNFKEQ, per germline. This CDR3 spans 17 amino acids. Trimming took off 0 bases at V and 2 bases at J, with 14 bases between the two ends. The CDR3 DNA reads as TGTGCCAGCAGCCAAGAAAATGGCAGGATGACTGGAAACACCATATATTTT. Amino acid sequence: CASSQENGRMTGNTIYF.

This clonotype was seen many times. The V call is TRBV12-3 or TRBV12-4, the J call TRBJ2-5, with a tentative D call TRBD1 (5 bases). The ends were cut back, 5 bases at V and 4 bases at J, with 20 bases in the middle. The CDR3 has 16 amino acids. The CDR3 DNA sequence: TGTGCCAGCAGTCCTAATTATGGGGCTGTAGGAGAGACCCAGTACTTC. It encodes CASSPNYGAVGETQYF.

This clonotype appeared many times. The chain combines TRBV6-2 or TRBV6-3 with TRBJ2-1; D is possibly TRBD1 or TRBD2 (6 bases each). The CDR3 is 16 residues long. The V end lost 7 bases, the J end lost 1 base, and 17 bases lay between the germline ends. CDR1 and CDR2 (germline): MNHEY, SVGEGT. The CDR3 reads CASMGTGAASYNEQFF. In DNA, the CDR3 is TGTGCCAGCATGGGGACGGGGGCGGCATCCTACAATGAGCAGTTCTTC.

This clonotype was seen repeatedly, ten times or more. The genes are TRBV6-5 and TRBJ1-6, with D unresolved. The CDR3 totals 18 residues. V was pared by 3 bases and J by 5 bases, with 20 bases between. CDR1 MNHEY and CDR2 SVGAGI come from the germline V gene. The CDR3 coding sequence is TGTGCCAGCAGTTATCAGCTCGGGGAAGACTACCATAATTCACCCCTCCACTTT. Translated: CASSYQLGEDYHNSPLHF.

The chain carries TRBV5-6 and TRBJ1-4; D uncertain. Per the germline V gene, CDR1 is SGHDT and CDR2 is YYEEEE. V lost 3 bases and J 8 bases, leaving 11 bases between the germline ends. The CDR3 consists of 13 residues. The CDR3 sequence: CASSWSDREKLFF. The CDR3 bases are TGTGCCAGCAGCTGGTCGGACCGGGAAAAACTGTTTTTT.

The chain employs TRBV5-4 and TRBJ2-7; 7 nucleotides agree with TRBD2. Per the germline V gene, CDR1 is SGHNT and CDR2 is YYREEE (reference sequence). Unmatched junction bases numbered 3, after V lost 0 bases and J lost 0 bases. This CDR3 region has 15 residues. Here the CDR3 DNA reads TGTGCCAGCAGCTTGGTCGGGAGGAGCTCCTACGAGCAGTACTTC. This codes for CASSLVGRSSYEQYF.

The J gene is TRBJ2-1, the V gene TRBV12-3 or TRBV12-4; D gene ambiguous. V was clipped by 3 bases and J by 6 bases, with 15 bases between them. The CDR3 is made up of 15 amino acids. This CDR3 is CASSFRQLWGNEQFF. CDR3 DNA sequence: TGTGCCAGCAGTTTTCGGCAGCTTTGGGGCAATGAGCAGTTCTTC.

This clonotype was seen only a few times. The chain uses TRBV19 and TRBJ1-2; D gene uncertain. This CDR3 region has 15 residues. The V end lost 5 bases, the J end lost 0 bases, and 13 bases lay between the germline ends. Germline CDR1 reads LNHDA; CDR2 reads SQIVND (reference sequence). In nucleotides, the CDR3 is TGTGCCAGTAGTTGGCGGCGGGCCTCTAACTATGGCTACACCTTC. This gives the protein CASSWRRASNYGYTF.

This chain joins TRBV7-9 and TRBJ2-7; D may correspond to TRBD1 or TRBD2 (5 bases each). CDR1 is SEHNR, CDR2 FQNEAQ, per germline (reference sequence). Trimming removed 5 bases from V and 3 bases from J, with 14 bases in between. The CDR3 covers 14 residues. CDR3 DNA sequence: TGTGCCAGCAGCCTATCCGGGACCGACTACGAGCAGTACTTC. Translated: CASSLSGTDYEQYF.

This clonotype came up many times. This chain links TRBV6-4 with TRBJ2-1; a possible D gene is TRBD2 (5 bases). V was trimmed by 4 bases and J by 5 bases, leaving 12 bases between them. The CDR3 has 14 residues. CDR1 and CDR2 (germline): MRHNA, SNTAGT. CDR3 residues: CASSVVSGDNEQFF. The CDR3 coding sequence is TGTGCCAGCAGTGTTGTCAGCGGCGACAATGAGCAGTTCTTC.

This clonotype was recorded many times. V usage is TRBV2 and J usage is TRBJ2-1; D remains ambiguous. The germline V and J ends were trimmed by 6 bases and 8 bases, with 11 bases remaining between them. CDR3 length: 12 amino acids. Germline V gene lookup returns CDR1 SNHLY and CDR2 FYNNEI. DNA for the CDR3: TGTGCCAGCAGGATTTTTGGGCATGAGCAGTTCTTC. Protein sequence: CASRIFGHEQFF.

In this sample, this clonotype turned up a few times. The J gene is TRBJ2-1, the V gene TRBV23-1; 10 bases line up with TRBD2. TRBV23-1 is sorted into the ORF group, with uncertain function. With 4 bases clipped from V and 7 bases from J, the junction kept 16 bases outside the gene matches. The CDR3 sequence is 18 residues long. In nucleotides, the CDR3 is TGCGCCAGCAGTCGTTTGCTAGCGGGAGATGGGGGTAAAAATGAGCAGTTCTTC. This translates into CASSRLLAGDGGKNEQFF.

This clonotype came up a few times. CDR3 in amino acids: CAWKSAGPFYEQYF. Written as DNA, the CDR3 is TGTGCCTGGAAAAGTGCGGGACCCTTCTACGAGCAGTACTTC. This rearrangement joins TRBV30 to TRBJ2-7; a weak D match, TRBD2 (6 bases). In germline, CDR1 is GTSNPN, CDR2 SVGIG (reference sequence). V lost 4 bases to trimming and J lost 3 bases, with 16 bases between them. The CDR3 covers 14 residues.

Note on this clonotype: One end of the junction fails to match germline, which may point to a read error. The chain combines TRBV6-5 with TRBJ2-7, with D possibly being TRBD1 or TRBD2 (5 bases each). Germline V gives CDR1 MNHEY, CDR2 SVGAGI. The CDR3 is 15 amino acids. The CDR3 loop reads CDSSYSRGAVNEQYF. The CDR3 DNA reads TGTGACAGCAGTTACTCGAGAGGGGCGGTGAACGAGCAGTACTTC.